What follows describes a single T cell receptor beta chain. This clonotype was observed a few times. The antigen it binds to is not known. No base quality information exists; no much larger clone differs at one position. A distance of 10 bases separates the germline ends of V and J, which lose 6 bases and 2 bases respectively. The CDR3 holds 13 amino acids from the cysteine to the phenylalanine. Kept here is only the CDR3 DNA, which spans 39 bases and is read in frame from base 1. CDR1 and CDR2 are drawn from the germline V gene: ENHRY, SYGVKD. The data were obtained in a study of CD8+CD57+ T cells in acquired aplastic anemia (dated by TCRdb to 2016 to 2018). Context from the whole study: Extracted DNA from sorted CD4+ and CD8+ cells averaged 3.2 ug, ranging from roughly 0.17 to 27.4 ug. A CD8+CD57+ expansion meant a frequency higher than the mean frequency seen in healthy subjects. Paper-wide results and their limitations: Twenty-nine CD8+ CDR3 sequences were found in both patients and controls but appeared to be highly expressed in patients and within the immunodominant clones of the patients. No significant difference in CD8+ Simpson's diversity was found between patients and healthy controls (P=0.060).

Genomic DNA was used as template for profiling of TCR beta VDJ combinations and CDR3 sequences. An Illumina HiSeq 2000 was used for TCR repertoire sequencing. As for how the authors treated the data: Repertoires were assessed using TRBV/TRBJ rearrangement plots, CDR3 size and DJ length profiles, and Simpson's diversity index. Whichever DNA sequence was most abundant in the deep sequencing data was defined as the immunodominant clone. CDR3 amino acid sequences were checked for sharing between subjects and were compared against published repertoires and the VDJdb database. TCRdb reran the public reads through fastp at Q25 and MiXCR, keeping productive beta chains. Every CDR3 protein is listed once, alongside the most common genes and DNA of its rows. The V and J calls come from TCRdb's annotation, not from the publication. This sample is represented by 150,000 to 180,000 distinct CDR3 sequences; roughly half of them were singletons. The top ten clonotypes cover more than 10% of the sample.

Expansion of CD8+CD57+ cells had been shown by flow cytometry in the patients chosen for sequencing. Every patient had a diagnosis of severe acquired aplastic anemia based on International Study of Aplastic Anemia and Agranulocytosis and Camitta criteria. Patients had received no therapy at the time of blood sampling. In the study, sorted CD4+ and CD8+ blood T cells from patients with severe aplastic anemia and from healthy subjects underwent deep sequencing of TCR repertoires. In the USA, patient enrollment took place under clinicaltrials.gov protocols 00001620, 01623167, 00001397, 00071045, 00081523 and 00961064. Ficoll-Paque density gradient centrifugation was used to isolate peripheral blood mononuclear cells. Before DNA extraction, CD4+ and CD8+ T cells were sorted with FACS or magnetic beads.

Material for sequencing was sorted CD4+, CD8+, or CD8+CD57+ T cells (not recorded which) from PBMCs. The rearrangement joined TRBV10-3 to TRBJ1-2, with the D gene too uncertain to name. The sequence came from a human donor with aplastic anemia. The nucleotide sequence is TGTGCCATCAGCCCAGACACGAACTATGGCTACACCTTC. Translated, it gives CAISPDTNYGYTF.